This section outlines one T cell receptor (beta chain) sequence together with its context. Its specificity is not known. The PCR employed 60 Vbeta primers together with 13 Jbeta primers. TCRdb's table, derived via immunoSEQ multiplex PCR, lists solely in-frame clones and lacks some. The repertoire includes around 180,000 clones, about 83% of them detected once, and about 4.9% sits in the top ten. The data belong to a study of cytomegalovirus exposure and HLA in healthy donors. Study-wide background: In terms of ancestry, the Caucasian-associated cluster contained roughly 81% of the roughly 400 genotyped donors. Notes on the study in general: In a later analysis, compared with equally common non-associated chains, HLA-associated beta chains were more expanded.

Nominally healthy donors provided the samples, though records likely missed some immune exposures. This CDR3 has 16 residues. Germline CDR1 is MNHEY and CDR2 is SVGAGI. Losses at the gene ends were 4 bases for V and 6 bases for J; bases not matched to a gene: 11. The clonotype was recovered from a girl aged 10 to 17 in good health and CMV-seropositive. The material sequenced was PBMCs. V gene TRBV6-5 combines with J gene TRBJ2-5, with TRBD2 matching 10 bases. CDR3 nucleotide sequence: TGTGCCAGCAGTTCAATAGCGGGGGGAGGTGCACAGACCCAGTACTTC. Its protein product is CASSSIAGGGAQTQYF.